The 20 T cell receptor beta chains listed next were all sequenced from one sample in a study of T cells after posttransplantation cyclophosphamide. Profiling relied on immunoSEQ multiplex PCR, and the TCRdb table lists in-frame clones only, not all of them. The sample has about 7,700 clones, none seen only once. Busulfan-fludarabine conditioning, marrow transplant, and cyclophosphamide on days +3 and +4 were administered. The sample was PBMCs, taken after allogeneic stem cell transplant with posttransplant cyclophosphamide. These TCRs come from a female patient between 50 and 60 years old who received an allogeneic stem cell transplant from an unrelated donor, was CMV-positive, and had acute GVHD only. A subset of T cells may come from the graft donor.

This clone is medium-sized in the sample. The chain links TRBV21-1 to TRBJ2-7; the table gives TRBD2 as D, unverified against the DNA. TRBV21-1 is noted as a pseudogene. The CDR3 spans 15 residues. The CDR3 here is CASSLLADISYEQYF. CDR3 nucleotides: TGTGCCAGCAGCCTACTAGCGGATATCTCCTACGAGCAGTACTTC.

This clone was seen many times. The chain couples TRBV28 to TRBJ1-4; unclear D gene. Germline values: CDR1 MDHEN, CDR2 SYDVKM. The V end lost 1 base, the J end lost 8 bases, and 14 bases lay between the germline ends. This CDR3 has 15 residues. The CDR3 protein is CASSLYPGWEEKLFF. The CDR3 DNA reads as TGTGCCAGCAGTTTATATCCGGGCTGGGAGGAAAAACTGTTTTTT.

This clone is deemed medium-sized. The rearrangement joins TRBV7-2 to TRBJ2-2; 13 nucleotides line up with TRBD2. CDR1 and CDR2 from the germline V gene are SGHTA and FQGNSA. There are 17 residues in the CDR3. V gave up 3 bases and J gave up 5 bases; unmatched junction bases: 6. The CDR3 loop reads CASSFGLAGVGTGELFF. The CDR3 DNA follows: TGTGCCAGCAGCTTTGGACTAGCGGGAGTCGGGACCGGGGAGCTGTTTTTT.

In this sample, this clone turned up many times. The chain couples TRBV29-1 to TRBJ1-4; TRBD1 might be the D (5 bases). V shed 3 bases and J shed 4 bases, with 15 bases lying between them. Germline V gene lookup returns CDR1 SQVTM and CDR2 ANQGSEA. This CDR3 is built from 15 residues. The chain's CDR3 is CSVDVSGTGNEKLFF. The CDR3 DNA is TGCAGCGTTGACGTATCGGGGACTGGTAATGAAAAACTGTTTTTT.

This clone appeared many times. V gene TRBV5-1 combines with J gene TRBJ2-5, with 15 bases matching TRBD2. V trimming: 4 bases; J trimming: 3 bases; junction bases outside the gene matches: 10. CDR3 length: 18 residues. Germline values: CDR1 SGHRS, CDR2 YFSETQ. The CDR3 DNA is TGCGCCAGCAGCCGGGCGCCGGGACTAGCGGGAGGTGAAGAGACCCAGTACTTC. Encoded protein: CASSRAPGLAGGEETQYF.

This clone was counted many times. V usage is TRBV6-1 and J usage is TRBJ2-2, with D possibly TRBD2 on 5 matching bases. CDR1 is MNHNS, CDR2 SASEGT, per germline. The V end was cut by 6 bases, the J end by 4 bases, with 12 bases between. CDR3 length equals 14 residues. The CDR3 sequence: CASRRERLTGELFF. In DNA form, the CDR3 reads TGTGCCAGCAGGAGGGAAAGACTCACCGGGGAGCTGTTTTTT.

This clone was observed at least ten times. The gene calls are TRBV18 and TRBJ1-4, with TRBD1 matching 7 bases. V lost 3 bases and J lost 7; bases outside the gene matches: 11. The CDR3 sequence is 16 residues long. CDR1 KGHSH and CDR2 LQKENI come from the germline V gene. CDR3 sequence: CASSPMDRSEGEKLFF. The CDR3 region has the DNA TGTGCCAGCTCACCGATGGACAGGTCAGAAGGTGAAAAACTGTTTTTT.

This clone was counted at least ten times. The chain links TRBV2 to TRBJ2-3; the D gene is possibly TRBD2 (5 bases). V was pared by 7 bases and J by 0 bases, with 11 bases between. The CDR3 is 14 amino acids. Germline-derived CDR1 and CDR2 are SNHLY and FYNNEI. CDR3 sequence (DNA): TGTGCCAGCATGAAAGCGGAAAGCACAGATACGCAGTATTTT. This encodes CASMKAESTDTQYF.

The sample holds a few counts of this clone. The rearrangement joins TRBV18 to TRBJ2-2; 9 nucleotides align to TRBD1. J lost 5 bases, V lost 3 bases, and 7 bases had no gene match. Germline V gene data show CDR1 as KGHSH and CDR2 as LQKENI. The CDR3 sequence is 16 residues long. For the CDR3, the DNA is TGTGCCAGCTCACCCCTGACAGGGGGTGGAACCGGGGAGCTGTTTTTT. Encoded protein: CASSPLTGGGTGELFF.

This clone was picked up many times. The V call is TRBV9, the J call TRBJ2-7; D may be TRBD2 (5 bases). Trimming removed 0 bases from V and 2 bases from J, with 9 bases in between. Germline assignment: CDR1 SGDLS and CDR2 YYNGEE. The CDR3 contains 14 residues. The CDR3 loop reads CASSVGGKAYEQYF. CDR3 bases: TGTGCCAGCAGCGTAGGAGGGAAAGCCTACGAGCAGTACTTC.

This clone was counted a few times. CDR3 in DNA: TGTGCCAGCAGTTTAGGGGGTAGCGGGAACTACGAGCAGTACTTC. Amino acids: CASSLGGSGNYEQYF. This rearrangement joins TRBV27 to TRBJ2-7; 8 bases match TRBD2. This CDR3 has 15 amino acids. Germline V gene data show CDR1 as MNHEY and CDR2 as SMNVEV (reference sequence). The V gene end was trimmed by 2 bases and the J gene end by 3 bases; junction bases not matched to a gene: 6.

This clone was picked up many times. The chain couples TRBV7-2 to TRBJ2-7, with unresolved D. Trimming shortened V by 5 bases and J by 1 base, and 3 bases separated the two germline ends. The CDR3 has 11 residues. CDR1 and CDR2 from the germline V gene are SGHTA and FQGNSA. The CDR3 loop reads CASSLSYEQYF. The CDR3 coding sequence is TGTGCCAGCAGCCTTTCCTACGAGCAGTACTTC.

Sample share makes this clone medium-sized (0.01 to 0.1%). The V call is TRBV25-1, the J call TRBJ1-1, with D maybe TRBD1 (6 bases). This CDR3 contains 12 residues. The germline V gene encodes CDR1 MGHDK and CDR2 SYGVNS. Trimming pared 8 bases from V and 4 bases from J, leaving 11 bases between. CDR3 sequence: CASGQPGTEAFF. The CDR3 DNA reads as TGTGCCAGCGGACAGCCTGGCACTGAAGCTTTCTTT. Filled out from reference TRBV25-1 and TRBJ1-1, the complete variable domain reads EADIYQTPRYLVIGTGKKITLECSQTMGHDKMYWYQQDPGMELHLIHYSYGVNSTEKGDLSSESTVSRIRTEHFPLTLESARPSHTSQYLCASGQPGTEAFFGQGTRLTVV.

This clone is medium-sized in the sample. The rearrangement links TRBV4-1 to TRBJ1-1; tentatively, D is TRBD1 (5 bases). Germline V gives CDR1 MGHRA, CDR2 YSYEKL. The CDR3 sequence is 13 residues long. V lost 4 bases, J lost 1 base, and 7 bases lay in between. The chain's CDR3 is CASSLTGNTEAFF. CDR3 DNA sequence: TGCGCCAGCAGCCTTACAGGGAACACTGAAGCTTTCTTT.

This clone counts as medium-sized (0.01 to 0.1%). Other DNA sequences from this sample encode an identical CDR3 as well. The chain recombines TRBV5-6 with TRBJ2-1; TRBD1 agrees at 7 bases. The CDR3 totals 13 residues. Germline V gives CDR1 SGHDT, CDR2 YYEEEE. V lost 3 bases to trimming and J lost 6 bases; unmatched junction nucleotides: 3. As DNA, the CDR3 is TGTGCCAGCAGCTGGGGGACAGTCAATGAGCAGTTCTTC. Residues: CASSWGTVNEQFF.

This clone was detected many times. In DNA form, the CDR3 reads TGTGCCACCAGCGGAACTAGCGCCCTCGGGGATACGCAGTATTTT. This translates into CATSGTSALGDTQYF. V is TRBV15 and J is TRBJ2-3, with 7 nucleotides matching TRBD2. CDR3 length: 15 amino acids. V trimming: 5 bases; J trimming: 6 bases; junction bases outside the gene matches: 11. From germline, CDR1 is LNHNV and CDR2 YYDKDF (reference sequence).

By sample share, this clone is medium-sized. V gene TRBV6-5 combines with J gene TRBJ2-7, with a weak D call TRBD1 (5 bases). The CDR3 spans 13 residues. Germline V lookup: CDR1 MNHEY, CDR2 SVGAGI. V dropped 5 bases and J dropped 3 bases, with 11 bases sitting between them. The CDR3 is CASSGASDYEQYF. The DNA for the CDR3 is TGTGCCAGCAGTGGGGCTAGTGACTACGAGCAGTACTTC.

Ten or more counts support this clone. The J gene is TRBJ1-1, the V gene TRBV19, with D possibly being TRBD1 (6 bases). Germline CDR1 and CDR2: LNHDA and SQIVND (reference sequence). Between the trimmed V and J ends, which lost 4 bases and 8 bases, there was a span of 17 bases. The CDR3 is 14 residues long. CDR3 nucleotides: TGTGCCAGTAGTAGGGCAGGGGCCGAGAAGGAAGCTTTCTTT. Translating it yields CASSRAGAEKEAFF.

At least ten counts were recorded for this clone. V and J are TRBV28 and TRBJ2-1; 8 positions match TRBD1. The CDR3 has 15 amino acids. Germline V gene data show CDR1 as MDHEN and CDR2 as SYDVKM. Unmatched junction bases numbered 7, after V lost 5 bases and J lost 4 bases. CDR3 sequence reads: CASSQGARVYNEQFF. In DNA, the CDR3 is TGTGCCAGCAGTCAGGGGGCCAGGGTTTACAATGAGCAGTTCTTC.

This clone was seen many times. The chain links TRBV6-6 to TRBJ1-5, with D possibly being TRBD1 (6 bases). The CDR3 sequence is 14 residues long. The germline gives CDR1 MNHNY, CDR2 SVGAGI (reference sequence). V lost 4 bases and J 4 bases, leaving 11 bases between the germline ends. This CDR3 is CASSFGQQNQPQHF. In nucleotides, the CDR3 is TGTGCCAGCAGTTTCGGACAGCAGAATCAGCCCCAGCATTTT.